These 20 T cell receptor beta chains were sequenced from one sample in a study of neurological immune-mediated disorders. TCRdb itself ran the 5' RACE reads through MiXCR, one entry per CDR3 protein. The table shows roughly 80,000 distinct CDR3 sequences, with about a tenth occurring only once. The material sequenced was PBMCs. These receptors all come from a middle-aged man in good health.

This clonotype showed up many times. The chain employs TRBV24-1 and TRBJ2-3, with D perhaps matching TRBD2 (6 bases). The CDR3 extends over 15 amino acids. CDR1 and CDR2 (germline): KGHDR, SFDVKD. The germline V and J ends were trimmed by 3 bases and 2 bases, with 11 bases remaining between them. The CDR3 coding sequence is TGTGCCACCAGTGATAGAAGCGGGTCCACAGATACGCAGTATTTT. This encodes CATSDRSGSTDTQYF.

This clonotype appeared many times. The V and J genes are TRBV14 and TRBJ1-1; unclear D gene. This CDR3 is 13 amino acids long. V lost 3 bases to trimming and J lost 3 bases, with 8 bases between them. Germline V gene sequence: CDR1 SGHDN, CDR2 FVKESK. DNA for the CDR3: TGTGCCAGCAGCCACGCCAGCTACACTGAAGCTTTCTTT. Translation gives CASSHASYTEAFF.

This rearrangement joins TRBV7-9 to TRBJ2-6; D is possibly TRBD1 (5 bases). The CDR3 extends over 14 amino acids. Germline CDR1 is SEHNR and CDR2 is FQNEAQ (reference sequence). V was trimmed by 10 bases and J by 2 bases, leaving 12 bases between them. The CDR3 DNA follows: TGTGCCACCGACCAGGGCGCTGGGGCCAACGTCCTGACTTTC. Its protein is CATDQGAGANVLTF.

This clonotype was found once. The chain links TRBV7-7 to TRBJ2-1; D perhaps matches TRBD2 (6 bases). V shed 1 base and J shed 0 bases, with 16 bases lying between them. CDR1 and CDR2 from the germline V gene are SSHAT and FNYEAQ (reference sequence). This CDR3 contains 18 residues. The CDR3 DNA reads TGTGCCAGCAGCTTAGATATAGGAGCGGAGGGCTCCTACAATGAGCAGTTCTTC. Protein: CASSLDIGAEGSYNEQFF.

In its sample, this clonotype was seen many times. This chain links TRBV6-6 with TRBJ2-3; 9 positions agree with TRBD2. V lost 0 bases and J lost 3; bases outside the gene matches: 1. This CDR3 is 15 amino acids long. From germline, CDR1 is MNHNY and CDR2 SVGAGI (reference sequence). CDR3 nucleotides: TGTGCCAGCAGTTACTCCGCGGGGGGGACAGATACGCAGTATTTT. This sequence encodes CASSYSAGGTDTQYF.

This clonotype occurred many times. The chain combines TRBV12-3 or TRBV12-4 with TRBJ2-3; 11 bases line up with TRBD2. This CDR3 is 16 amino acids long. V shed 6 bases, J shed 5 bases, and the junction held 10 bases outside the gene matches. The CDR3 DNA is TGTGCCAGCAGCCGCTCTAGCGGGGGGCAGGGAGATACGCAGTATTTT. As protein: CASSRSSGGQGDTQYF.

At least ten counts were recorded for this clonotype. V is TRBV14 and J is TRBJ2-7; perhaps D is TRBD1 or TRBD2 (6 bases each). The V end was cut by 4 bases, the J end by 6 bases, with 13 bases between. The germline gives CDR1 SGHDN, CDR2 FVKESK. This CDR3 comprises 13 residues. This CDR3 is CASSLRGLVEQYF. The CDR3, as DNA: TGTGCCAGCAGCCTCAGGGGACTCGTCGAGCAGTACTTC.

At least ten counts were recorded for this clonotype. The chain couples TRBV6-6 to TRBJ2-7; TRBD2 aligns across 9 bases. This CDR3 comprises 15 residues. V was pared by 7 bases and J by 6 bases, with 13 bases of the junction left unmatched. The germline V gene encodes CDR1 MNHNY and CDR2 SVGAGI (reference sequence). CDR3 residues: CASNERGTSQFEQYF. The CDR3 nucleotides are TGTGCCAGCAACGAGAGAGGGACTAGCCAGTTCGAGCAGTACTTC.

This clonotype was counted at least ten times. This chain connects TRBV5-5 to TRBJ2-3; D not resolved. Trimming cost V 0 bases and J 1 base, with 15 bases left between them. The length of the CDR3 is 17 residues. Looked up from germline, CDR1 is SGHKS and CDR2 is YYEKEE (reference sequence). The CDR3 DNA is TGTGCCAGCAGCTTGGCCGGACGGAGCTCTGGCACAGATACGCAGTATTTT. Translation gives CASSLAGRSSGTDTQYF.

This clonotype has a count of ten or more. V usage is TRBV6-2 or TRBV6-3 and J usage is TRBJ2-7; D is perhaps TRBD2 (5 bases). The CDR3 runs 17 residues. Germline V gene sequence: CDR1 MNHEY, CDR2 SVGEGT. The V end lost 0 bases, the J end lost 1 base, and 16 bases lay between the germline ends. The CDR3 loop is CASSYSRSGGPSYEQYF. CDR3 DNA: TGTGCCAGCAGTTACTCACGCTCGGGCGGGCCTTCCTACGAGCAGTACTTC.

This clonotype was seen many times. The rearrangement uses TRBV12-3 or TRBV12-4 and TRBJ1-1; the D gene is possibly TRBD1 (5 bases). V lost 2 bases, J lost 2 bases, and 9 bases lay in between. The CDR3 has 14 amino acids. CDR3 sequence reads: CASSLWQGNTEAFF. The CDR3 coding sequence is TGTGCCAGCAGTTTATGGCAGGGAAACACTGAAGCTTTCTTT.

This clonotype was detected ten times or more. The genes are TRBV29-1 and TRBJ2-4; TRBD1 or TRBD2 may be the D gene (5 bases each). The germline V gene encodes CDR1 SQVTM and CDR2 ANQGSEA. Trimming left V 3 bases short and J 1 base short, with 19 bases between. The CDR3 totals 17 residues. The CDR3 is CSVDGPIRDGAKNIQYF. In DNA, the CDR3 is TGCAGCGTTGACGGACCCATTAGGGACGGGGCCAAAAACATTCAGTACTTC.

Many counts were recorded for this clonotype. V and J are TRBV5-1 and TRBJ1-1, with 9 bases matching TRBD1. This CDR3 spans 15 amino acids. Unmatched junction bases numbered 3, after V lost 3 bases and J lost 0 bases. Germline CDR1 and CDR2: SGHRS and YFSETQ. CDR3 sequence reads: CASSWTGDMNTEAFF. CDR3 in DNA: TGCGCCAGCAGCTGGACAGGGGACATGAACACTGAAGCTTTCTTT.

This clonotype was observed many times. V and J are TRBV14 and TRBJ2-5; 7 positions match TRBD1. The CDR3 is 16 amino acids. Trimming at V came to 4 bases and at J to 2 bases, leaving 10 bases not matched to a gene. CDR1 is SGHDN and CDR2 is FVKESK in the germline V gene. The CDR3 loop is CASSPGQAVLQETQYF. Written as DNA, the CDR3 is TGTGCCAGCAGCCCCGGACAGGCCGTCCTACAAGAGACCCAGTACTTC.

The CDR3 spells CASSPEGGWYEQYF. Written as DNA, the CDR3 is TGTGCCAGCTCACCCGAGGGGGGTTGGTACGAGCAGTACTTC. This chain joins TRBV18 and TRBJ2-7; D is tentatively TRBD1 or TRBD2 (6 bases each). The CDR3 loop spans 14 amino acids. Trimming removed 3 bases at V and 4 bases at J, with 13 bases between. In germline, CDR1 is KGHSH, CDR2 LQKENI.

Ten or more counts support this clonotype. The chain is built from TRBV6-1 and TRBJ2-2; 7 nucleotides align to TRBD1. The CDR3 is 15 amino acids. The V segment lost 7 bases and the J segment 4 bases; nucleotides outside the gene matches: 9. From germline, CDR1 is MNHNS and CDR2 SASEGT. For the CDR3, the DNA is TGTGCCAGCACCCCCGACAGGGAAGTCACCGGGGAGCTGTTTTTT. This translates into CASTPDREVTGELFF.

This clonotype was detected ten times or more. The J gene is TRBJ2-3, the V gene TRBV20-1; 9 bases match TRBD2. Trimming at V came to 5 bases and at J to 5 bases, leaving 11 bases not matched to a gene. In germline, CDR1 is DFQATT, CDR2 SNEGSKA (reference sequence). The CDR3 covers 15 residues. The CDR3 DNA follows: TGCAGTGCTCCCCCGGCGGGAGGGACGAAAGATACGCAGTATTTT. Translating gives CSAPPAGGTKDTQYF.

Worth noting for this clonotype: This may be a read error, as it is one base from a much larger clone. This chain connects TRBV12-3 or TRBV12-4 to TRBJ2-3; 8 positions match TRBD2. CDR3 length: 16 residues. This CDR3 reads CSSSLAPGGPTDTQYF. In DNA, the CDR3 is TGTTCCAGCAGTTTAGCGCCGGGAGGGCCGACAGATACGCAGTATTTT.

This clonotype appeared many times. CDR3 bases: TGCAGTGCCCCAACACTCAGGGGGCAGGGAGAGACCCAGTACTTC. Translating it yields CSAPTLRGQGETQYF. V usage is TRBV20-1 and J usage is TRBJ2-5, with TRBD1 matching over 8 bases. The germline gives CDR1 DFQATT, CDR2 SNEGSKA (reference sequence). Trimming cost V 6 bases and J 4 bases; bases outside gene matches: 13. This CDR3 region has 15 residues.

This clonotype was picked up many times. The chain carries TRBV11-1 and TRBJ2-7; a weak D match, TRBD2 (5 bases). V shed 2 bases and J shed 3 bases, with 14 bases lying between them. Germline values: CDR1 SGHAT, CDR2 FQDESV (reference sequence). The CDR3 consists of 15 residues. The CDR3 sequence: CASSLPGSTYYEQYF. For the CDR3, the DNA is TGTGCCAGCAGCTTACCGGGATCCACCTACTACGAGCAGTACTTC.